The 17 T cell receptor beta chains below were found in one sample sequenced in a study of monozygotic twins with inflammatory bowel disease. After re-calling the 5' RACE reads, TCRdb lists one entry per CDR3 protein, DNA absent. This sample's clone table lists about 300,000 distinct CDR3 sequences. Sample: blood. The source is a human donor with ulcerative colitis or Crohn's disease, or a healthy co-twin of an affected twin (not recorded which).

This rearrangement joins TRBV20-1 to TRBJ2-1; TCRdb's D call, TRBD1, is unchecked because there is no DNA. The CDR3 runs to 16 residues. Germline loops: CDR1 DFQATT, CDR2 SNEGSKA (reference sequence). CDR3 protein: CSARSPSGGPYNEQFF.

This chain connects TRBV24-1 to TRBJ1-1; absent DNA, TCRdb's TRBD1 call cannot be checked. Germline CDR1 KGHDR, CDR2 SFDVKD. The CDR3 is 13 amino acids. This CDR3 reads CATRDRVGTEAFF.

The J gene is TRBJ2-1, the V gene TRBV10-2; TCRdb designates TRBD2, a call that cannot be tested without DNA. The CDR3 totals 14 residues. Germline loops: CDR1 WSHSY, CDR2 SAAADI. The CDR3 sequence is CASSLEGARNEQFF.

The J gene is TRBJ1-3, the V gene TRBV6-5. The CDR3 loop spans 12 amino acids. The germline V gene encodes CDR1 MNHEY and CDR2 SVGAGI. The CDR3 reads CASSESGNTIYF.

This chain uses TRBV28 with TRBJ2-5. The CDR3 loop spans 12 amino acids. In germline, CDR1 is MDHEN, CDR2 SYDVKM. The CDR3 is CASSLKGETQYF.

V is TRBV4-2 and J is TRBJ2-5; with no DNA, the TCRdb D assignment of TRBD2 cannot be verified. The CDR3 contains 17 residues. From germline, CDR1 is LGHNA and CDR2 YNFKEQ. CDR3 residues: CASSPPPGIAGMETQYF.

V and J are TRBV7-9 and TRBJ1-1; TCRdb calls TRBD1, which cannot be checked without DNA. CDR3 length equals 15 residues. Germline values: CDR1 SEHNR, CDR2 FQNEAQ (reference sequence). The CDR3 loop reads CASSNKGQTNTEAFF. The full variable domain, rest sourced from reference TRBV7-9 and TRBJ1-1, is DTGVSQNPRHKITKRGQNVTFRCDPISEHNRLYWYRQTLGQGPEFLTYFQNEAQLEKSRLLSDRFSAERPKGSFSTLEIQRTEQGDSAMYLCASSNKGQTNTEAFFGQGTRLTVV.

The chain carries TRBV11-2 and TRBJ2-3; TCRdb lists TRBD2, though no DNA is available to test this call. This CDR3 contains 13 residues. The germline V gene encodes CDR1 SGHAT and CDR2 FQNNGV. CDR3 amino acids: CASSLSSGYTQYF.

The chain combines TRBV9 with TRBJ2-7; no DNA is available, so the TRBD1 call from TCRdb remains unchecked. There are 14 residues in the CDR3. Germline V gene lookup returns CDR1 SGDLS and CDR2 YYNGEE. The CDR3: CASSPRERPYEQYF.

The genes are TRBV7-9 and TRBJ1-1; TCRdb calls TRBD1, which cannot be checked without DNA. Germline V gene sequence: CDR1 SEHNR, CDR2 FQNEAQ (reference sequence). The CDR3 runs to 14 residues. Here the CDR3 reads CASIFLGANTEAFF.

The chain employs TRBV18 and TRBJ2-5. Germline V gene lookup returns CDR1 KGHSH and CDR2 LQKENI. The CDR3 is 13 amino acids. The CDR3: CASSRGIQETQYF. Full variable domain (rest looked up from reference TRBV18 and TRBJ2-5): NAGVMQNPRHLVRRRGQEARLRCSPMKGHSHVYWYRQLPEEGLKFMVYLQKENIIDESGMPKERFSAEFPKEGPSILRIQQVVRGDSAAYFCASSRGIQETQYFGPGTRLLVL.

The chain recombines TRBV12-3 or TRBV12-4 with TRBJ2-1; TCRdb gives TRBD2 as the D gene, but with no DNA this cannot be confirmed. There are 13 residues in the CDR3. The chain's CDR3 is CASGGLAGSLFDF.

V and J are TRBV4-3 and TRBJ2-5; TCRdb picks TRBD1, but there is no DNA to check that call. The CDR3 has 16 amino acids. The germline V gene encodes CDR1 LGHNA and CDR2 YSLEER. This CDR3 reads CASSQVGQGRFETQYF.

The chain uses TRBV27 and TRBJ2-1; TCRdb lists TRBD2, though no DNA is available to test this call. CDR1 is MNHEY and CDR2 is SMNVEV in the germline V gene (reference sequence). This CDR3 region has 13 residues. The CDR3 sequence is CASNKREGNEQFF.

The chain combines TRBV9 with TRBJ2-1; TCRdb's D gene call, TRBD1, goes unchecked for lack of DNA. Germline V CDR1 and CDR2: SGDLS, YYNGEE. The CDR3 runs to 16 residues. The CDR3 sequence is CASSVETGPVYNEQFF.

The genes are TRBV20-1 and TRBJ2-5; lacking DNA, the TRBD1 call made by TCRdb goes unchecked. Germline V gene sequence: CDR1 DFQATT, CDR2 SNEGSKA (reference sequence). The CDR3 extends over 15 amino acids. CDR3 region: CSARGRRGYQETQYF.

CDR3 amino acids: CASSFIPGRAEAFF. The gene calls are TRBV7-3 and TRBJ1-1; TCRdb lists TRBD1, though no DNA is available to test this call. The CDR3 covers 14 residues. CDR1 and CDR2 from the germline V gene are SGHTA and FQGTGA.